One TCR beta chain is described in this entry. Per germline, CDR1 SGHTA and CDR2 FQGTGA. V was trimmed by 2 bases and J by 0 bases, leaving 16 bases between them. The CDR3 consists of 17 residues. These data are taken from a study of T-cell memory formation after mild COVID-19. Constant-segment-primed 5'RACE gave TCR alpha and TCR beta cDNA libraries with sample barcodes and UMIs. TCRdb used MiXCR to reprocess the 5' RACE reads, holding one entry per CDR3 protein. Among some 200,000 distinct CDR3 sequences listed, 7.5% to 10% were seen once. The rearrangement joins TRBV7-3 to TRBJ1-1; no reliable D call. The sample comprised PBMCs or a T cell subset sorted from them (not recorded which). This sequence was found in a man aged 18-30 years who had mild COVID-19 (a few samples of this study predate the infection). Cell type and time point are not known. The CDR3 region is CASSLEAGIKMNTEAFF. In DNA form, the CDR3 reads TGTGCCAGCAGCTTAGAGGCAGGAATCAAAATGAACACTGAAGCTTTCTTT.